Shown below are 7 T cell receptor beta chains from a single sample sequenced in a study of post-analysis software for immune sequencing data. Notes on the study in general: Included in a set of roughly five TRBV segments more frequent in patients than controls were TRBV5-6, TRBV5-1 and TRBV20-1.

Their antigens are not known. Unique molecular identifiers were present in the TCR beta cDNA libraries. TCRdb fed the PCR reads into MiXCR, producing one record per CDR3 protein. The sample has 750,000 to 900,000 distinct CDR3 sequences, under 60% seen once. The material sequenced was blood. The source of these receptors is a girl between 5 and 17 years old with multiple sclerosis.

This clonotype was counted ten times or more. The CDR3 sequence: CASSYSIGGDISSYEQYF. CDR3 coding DNA: TGTGCCAGCAGTTACTCGATCGGTGGGGACATATCTTCCTACGAGCAGTACTTC. The chain combines TRBV6-5 with TRBJ2-7, with TRBD1 as a possible D gene (6 bases). This CDR3 has 18 residues. V was trimmed by 0 bases and J by 1 base, leaving 19 bases between them. CDR1 MNHEY and CDR2 SVGAGI come from the germline V gene.

The rearrangement links TRBV15 to TRBJ1-1; TRBD1 is a possible D gene (5 bases). V shed 0 bases and J shed 8 bases, with 16 bases lying between them. Germline values: CDR1 LNHNV, CDR2 YYDKDF (reference sequence). This CDR3 has 15 residues. In DNA form, the CDR3 reads TGTGCCACCAGCAGAGATCAATCTCAGGGCACGGAAGCTTTCTTT. This encodes CATSRDQSQGTEAFF.

To note about this clonotype: The junction and the germline gene differ at one end; a read error may be behind it. The J gene is TRBJ2-1, the V gene TRBV7-3, with 12 bases identical to TRBD2. The CDR3 is 17 residues long. Germline-derived CDR1 and CDR2 are SGHTA and FQGTGA. The CDR3 here is CASSPGVGLAGYNERFF. In DNA, the CDR3 is TGTGCCAGCAGCCCCGGAGTGGGACTAGCGGGTTACAATGAGCGGTTCTTC.

V usage is TRBV20-1 and J usage is TRBJ2-1; TRBD2 matches at 7 bases. CDR3 length: 16 residues. CDR1 is DFQATT, CDR2 SNEGSKA, per germline (reference sequence). Trimming cost V 3 bases and J 0 bases; bases outside gene matches: 8. The CDR3 region has the DNA TGCAGTGCTAGGGGGTGGGAGGGCCACTCCTACAATGAGCAGTTCTTC. Its translation: CSARGWEGHSYNEQFF.

The chain joins TRBV24-1 to TRBJ2-2; D is unclear. The germline V gene has CDR1 KGHDR and CDR2 SFDVKD. The ends were cut back, 5 bases at V and 6 bases at J, with 9 bases in the middle. This CDR3 is 13 amino acids long. The CDR3: CATSGGSSGELFF. CDR3 nucleotides: TGTGCCACCAGTGGTGGGTCATCCGGGGAGCTGTTTTTT.

This clonotype was detected only a few times. The chain is built from TRBV20-1 and TRBJ2-1; 11 bases match TRBD2. Germline loops: CDR1 DFQATT, CDR2 SNEGSKA (reference sequence). Unmatched junction bases numbered 10, after V lost 3 bases and J lost 6 bases. The CDR3 runs to 16 residues. The DNA of the CDR3 is TGCAGTGCTAGCGACCCTGGGGGACTAGCGGTCAATGAGCAGTTCTTC. As protein: CSASDPGGLAVNEQFF.

This rearrangement joins TRBV10-3 to TRBJ2-3; TRBD1 or TRBD2 may be the D gene (5 bases each). CDR1 and CDR2 from the germline V gene are ENHRY and SYGVKD. Trimming shortened V by 7 bases and J by 3 bases, and 8 bases separated the two germline ends. This CDR3 has 12 amino acids. The CDR3 is CAIKGETDTQYF. The DNA of the CDR3 is TGTGCCATCAAAGGGGAGACAGATACGCAGTATTTT.